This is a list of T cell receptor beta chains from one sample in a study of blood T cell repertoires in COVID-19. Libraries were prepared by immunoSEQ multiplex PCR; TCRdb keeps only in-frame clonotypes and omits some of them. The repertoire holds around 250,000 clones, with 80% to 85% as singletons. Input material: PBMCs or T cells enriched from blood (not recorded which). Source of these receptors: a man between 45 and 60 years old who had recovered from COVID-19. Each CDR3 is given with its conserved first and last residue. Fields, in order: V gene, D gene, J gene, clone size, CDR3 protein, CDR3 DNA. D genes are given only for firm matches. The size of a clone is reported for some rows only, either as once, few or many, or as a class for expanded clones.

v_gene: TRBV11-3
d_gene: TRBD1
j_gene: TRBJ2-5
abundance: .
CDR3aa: CASSPRGQGLQETQYF
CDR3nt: TGTGCCAGCAGCCCTCGCGGACAGGGTTTGCAAGAGACCCAGTACTTC

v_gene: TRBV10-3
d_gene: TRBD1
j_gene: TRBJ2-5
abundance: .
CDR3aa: CAISAWTGGETQYF
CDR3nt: TGTGCCATCAGTGCGTGGACAGGGGGAGAGACCCAGTACTTC

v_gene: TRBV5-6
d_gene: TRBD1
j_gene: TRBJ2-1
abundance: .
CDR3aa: CASRAGQGARYNEQFF
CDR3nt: TGTGCCAGCAGGGCGGGACAGGGGGCACGCTACAATGAGCAGTTCTTC

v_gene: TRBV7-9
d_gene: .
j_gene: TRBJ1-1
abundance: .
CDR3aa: CASNLNTEAFF
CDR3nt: TGTGCCAGCAACCTAAACACTGAAGCTTTCTTT

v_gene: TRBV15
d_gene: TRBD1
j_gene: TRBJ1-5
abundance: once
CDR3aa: CATSPGPTGPSDSNQPQHF
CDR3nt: TGTGCCACCAGCCCCGGGCCGACAGGGCCCAGCGATAGCAATCAGCCCCAGCATTTT

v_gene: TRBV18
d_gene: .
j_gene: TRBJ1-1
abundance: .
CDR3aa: CASSPEGVNTEAFF
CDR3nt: TGTGCCAGCTCACCGGAGGGAGTGAACACTGAAGCTTTCTTT

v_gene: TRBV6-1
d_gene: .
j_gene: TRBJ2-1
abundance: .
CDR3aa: CASSGAGARKNEQFF
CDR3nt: TGTGCCAGCAGTGGAGCTGGGGCCAGGAAGAATGAGCAGTTCTTC

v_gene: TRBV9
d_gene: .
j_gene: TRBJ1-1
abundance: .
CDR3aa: CASSVVQTMNTEAFF
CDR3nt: TGTGCCAGCAGCGTAGTACAGACGATGAACACTGAAGCTTTCTTT

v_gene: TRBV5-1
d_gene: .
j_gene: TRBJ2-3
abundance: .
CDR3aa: CASSLDFLQPTDTQYF
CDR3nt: TGCGCCAGCAGCTTGGACTTCTTACAGCCCACAGATACGCAGTATTTT

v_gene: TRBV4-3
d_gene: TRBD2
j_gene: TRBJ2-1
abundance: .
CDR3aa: CASSQDLPSGRRNEQFF
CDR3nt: TGCGCCAGCAGCCAAGATCTCCCTAGCGGGAGGAGGAATGAGCAGTTCTTC

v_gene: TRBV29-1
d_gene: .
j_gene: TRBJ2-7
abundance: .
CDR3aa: CSVDAGTSYEQYF
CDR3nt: TGCAGCGTCGACGCCGGGACTTCCTACGAGCAGTACTTC

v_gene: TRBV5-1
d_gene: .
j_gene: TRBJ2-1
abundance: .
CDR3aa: CASSLTGFADNEQFF
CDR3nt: TGCGCCAGCAGCTTGACAGGGTTTGCGGACAATGAGCAGTTCTTC

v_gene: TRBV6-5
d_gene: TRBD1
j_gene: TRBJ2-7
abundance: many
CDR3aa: CASRRDRNLYEQYF
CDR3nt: TGTGCCAGCAGGCGGGACAGGAACCTATACGAGCAGTACTTC

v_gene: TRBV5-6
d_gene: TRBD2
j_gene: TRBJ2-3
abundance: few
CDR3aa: CASSLLAGVTDTQYF
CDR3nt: TGTGCCAGCAGCTTACTAGCGGGGGTCACAGATACGCAGTATTTT

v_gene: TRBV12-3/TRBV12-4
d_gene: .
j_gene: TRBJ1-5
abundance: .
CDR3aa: CASSLQGNQPQHF
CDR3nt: TGTGCCAGCAGTTTACAGGGGAATCAGCCCCAGCATTTT

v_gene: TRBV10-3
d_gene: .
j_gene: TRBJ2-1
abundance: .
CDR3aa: CAISERLEGNEQFF
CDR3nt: TGTGCCATCAGTGAGCGACTAGAAGGCAATGAGCAGTTCTTC

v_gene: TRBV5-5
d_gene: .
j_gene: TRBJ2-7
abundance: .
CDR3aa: CASSWRPLGEQYF
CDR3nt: TGTGCCAGCAGCTGGAGACCTCTCGGGGAGCAGTACTTC

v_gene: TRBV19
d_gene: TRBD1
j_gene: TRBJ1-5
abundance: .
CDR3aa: CATRDSRNQPQHF
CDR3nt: TGTGCCACCAGGGACAGCCGCAATCAGCCCCAGCATTTT

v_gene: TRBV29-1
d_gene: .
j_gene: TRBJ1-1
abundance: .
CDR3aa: CSVEPAEGTEAFF
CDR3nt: TGCAGCGTTGAACCGGCAGAGGGAACTGAAGCTTTCTTT

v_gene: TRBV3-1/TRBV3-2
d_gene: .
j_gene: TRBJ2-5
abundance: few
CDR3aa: CASSQAGGRQETQYF
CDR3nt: TGTGCCAGCAGCCAAGCGGGGGGCCGCCAAGAGACCCAGTACTTC

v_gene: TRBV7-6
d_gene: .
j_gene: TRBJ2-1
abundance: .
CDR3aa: CASSLDHRGEQFF
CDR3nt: TGTGCCAGCAGCTTGGACCACCGGGGAGAGCAGTTCTTC

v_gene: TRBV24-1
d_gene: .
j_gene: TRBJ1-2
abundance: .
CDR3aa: CATSTGIFGGYTF
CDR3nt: TGTGCCACCAGTACAGGGATTTTCGGTGGCTACACCTTC

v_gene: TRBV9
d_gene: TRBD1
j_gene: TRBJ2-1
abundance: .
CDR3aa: CASSVTSTGSKGEQFF
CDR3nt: TGTGCCAGCAGCGTCACGTCGACAGGGAGTAAGGGTGAGCAGTTCTTC

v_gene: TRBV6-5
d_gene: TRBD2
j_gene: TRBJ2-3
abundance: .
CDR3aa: CASIPGGGADTQYF
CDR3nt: TGTGCCAGCATCCCCGGCGGGGGGGCAGATACGCAGTATTTT

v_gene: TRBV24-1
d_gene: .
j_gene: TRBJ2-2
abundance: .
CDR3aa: CATSDPQGGTDTGELFF
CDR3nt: TGTGCCACCAGTGATCCGCAGGGGGGCACGGACACCGGGGAGCTGTTTTTT

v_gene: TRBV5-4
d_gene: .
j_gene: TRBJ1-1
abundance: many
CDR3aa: CASSLDLYSEAFF
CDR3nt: TGTGCCAGCAGCTTGGATTTATACTCTGAAGCTTTCTTT

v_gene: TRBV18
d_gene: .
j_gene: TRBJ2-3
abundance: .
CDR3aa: CASSGAGSTDTQYF
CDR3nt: TGTGCCAGCTCAGGGGCGGGGAGCACAGATACGCAGTATTTT

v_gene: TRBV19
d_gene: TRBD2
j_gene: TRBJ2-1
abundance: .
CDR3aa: CASAHQGTSGRGGKNEQFF
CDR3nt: TGTGCCAGCGCCCATCAGGGGACTAGCGGGAGGGGGGGAAAAAATGAGCAGTTCTTC

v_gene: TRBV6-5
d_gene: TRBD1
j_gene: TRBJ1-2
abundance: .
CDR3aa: CASSPGQGIAGGYTF
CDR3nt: TGTGCCAGCAGTCCCGGACAGGGAATAGCGGGTGGCTACACCTTC

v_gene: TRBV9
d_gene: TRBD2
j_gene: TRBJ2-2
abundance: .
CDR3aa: CASSPAFWGGTGELFF
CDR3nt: TGTGCCAGCAGCCCCGCCTTCTGGGGGGGCACCGGGGAGCTGTTTTTT

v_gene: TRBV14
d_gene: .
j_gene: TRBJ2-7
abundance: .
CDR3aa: CASSQDRWATTYEQYF
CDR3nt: TGTGCCAGCAGCCAAGATCGGTGGGCCACGACCTACGAGCAGTACTTC

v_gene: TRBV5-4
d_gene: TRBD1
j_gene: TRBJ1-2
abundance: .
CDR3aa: CASSLGGQGVYGYTF
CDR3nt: TGTGCCAGCAGCTTGGGGGGACAGGGAGTCTATGGCTACACCTTC

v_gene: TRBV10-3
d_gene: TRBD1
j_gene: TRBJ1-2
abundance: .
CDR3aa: CATQGANYGYTF
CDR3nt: TGTGCCACACAGGGGGCTAACTATGGCTACACCTTC

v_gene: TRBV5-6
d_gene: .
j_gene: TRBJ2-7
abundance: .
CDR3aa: CASQGVAAPYEQYF
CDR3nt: TGTGCCAGCCAGGGGGTAGCGGCCCCCTACGAGCAGTACTTC

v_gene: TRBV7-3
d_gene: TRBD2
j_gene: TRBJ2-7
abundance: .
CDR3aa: CASRQMISGRTFNSPGYEQYF
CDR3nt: TGTGCCAGCCGCCAAATGATTAGCGGGAGGACTTTCAACTCCCCCGGCTACGAGCAGTACTTC

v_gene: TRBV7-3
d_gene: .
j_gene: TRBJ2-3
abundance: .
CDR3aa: CASSLGTRGWTDTQYF
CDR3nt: TGTGCCAGCAGCTTAGGCACGCGGGGATGGACAGATACGCAGTATTTT

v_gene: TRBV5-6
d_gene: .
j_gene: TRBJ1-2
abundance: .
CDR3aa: CASSSIGAGYTF
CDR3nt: TGTGCCAGCAGCTCCATAGGGGCTGGCTACACCTTC

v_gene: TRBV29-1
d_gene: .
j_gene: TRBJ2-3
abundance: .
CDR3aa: CSVQGTPKSTDTQYF
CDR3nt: TGCAGCGTGCAGGGGACCCCTAAAAGCACAGATACGCAGTATTTT

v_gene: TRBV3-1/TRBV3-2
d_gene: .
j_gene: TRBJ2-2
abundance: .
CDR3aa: CASSPFTGELFF
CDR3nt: TGTGCCAGCAGCCCCTTCACCGGGGAGCTGTTTTTT

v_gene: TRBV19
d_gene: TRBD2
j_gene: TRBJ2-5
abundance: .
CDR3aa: CASSIPPGTSGRGETQYF
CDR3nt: TGTGCCAGTAGTATCCCTCCCGGGACTAGCGGGAGAGGGGAGACCCAGTACTTC

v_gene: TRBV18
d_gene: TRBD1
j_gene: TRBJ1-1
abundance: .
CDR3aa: CASSPQLDPPGQINTEAFF
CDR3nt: TGTGCCAGCTCACCACAGTTAGACCCACCGGGACAGATAAACACTGAAGCTTTCTTT

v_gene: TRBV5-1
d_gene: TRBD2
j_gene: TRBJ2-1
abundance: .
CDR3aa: CASSSSTSSIGGPDEQFF
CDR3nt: TGCGCCAGCAGCTCCTCGACTAGCTCAATCGGTGGCCCGGATGAGCAGTTCTTC

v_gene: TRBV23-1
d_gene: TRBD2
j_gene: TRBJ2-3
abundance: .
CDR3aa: CASSPLTSGRTTDTQYF
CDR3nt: TGCGCCAGCAGTCCCCTCACTAGCGGGAGGACCACAGATACGCAGTATTTT

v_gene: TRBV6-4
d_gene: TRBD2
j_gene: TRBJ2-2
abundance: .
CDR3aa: CASSDSPGLAGAPGELFF
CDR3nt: TGTGCCAGCAGTGACTCACCGGGACTAGCGGGAGCACCCGGGGAGCTGTTTTTT

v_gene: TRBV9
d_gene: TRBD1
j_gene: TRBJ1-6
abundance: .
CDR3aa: CASSVDTGTASYNSPLHF
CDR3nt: TGTGCCAGCAGCGTAGATACCGGGACAGCGAGCTATAATTCACCCCTCCACTTT

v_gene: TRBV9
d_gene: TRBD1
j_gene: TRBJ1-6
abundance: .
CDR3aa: CASSVAGQGSPLHF
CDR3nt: TGTGCCAGCAGCGTAGCAGGACAGGGCTCGCCCCTCCACTTT

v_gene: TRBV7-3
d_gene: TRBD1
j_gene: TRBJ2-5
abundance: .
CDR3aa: CASSPTGVNQETQYF
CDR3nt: TGTGCCAGCAGCCCGACAGGGGTTAACCAAGAGACCCAGTACTTC

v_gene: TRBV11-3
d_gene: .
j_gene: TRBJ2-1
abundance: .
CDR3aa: CASSLDLAPDNEQFF
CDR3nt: TGTGCCAGCAGCTTAGATCTAGCGCCCGACAATGAGCAGTTCTTC